The 29 T cell receptor beta chains below all came from one sample that was sequenced in a study of T cell responses to AZD1222 COVID-19 vaccine. The data were produced by immunoSEQ multiplex PCR, yet TCRdb's version contains in-frame clones alone and is incomplete. The sample has some 74,000 clones, roughly nine tenths seen once. The sample was peripheral blood, taken 28 days after the second AZD1222 dose. The source of these receptors is an adult who received the AZD1222 COVID-19 vaccine.

The CDR3 protein is CATEAQGGELFF. DNA of the CDR3: TGTGCCACCGAAGCCCAGGGCGGGGAGCTGTTTTTT. The chain is built from TRBV24-1 and TRBJ2-2, with a tentative D call TRBD1 (5 bases). The CDR3 has 12 residues. Germline CDR1 KGHDR, CDR2 SFDVKD. Trimming shortened V by 9 bases and J by 7 bases, and 11 bases separated the two germline ends.

This clone was counted only a few times. The chain joins TRBV3-1 (or the pseudogene TRBV3-2) to TRBJ2-3, with TRBD2 matching 13 bases. In germline, CDR1 is LGHDT, CDR2 YNNKEL (reference sequence). The V and J ends lost 4 bases and 5 bases, in that order; junction bases with no gene match: 0. CDR3 length: 14 amino acids. In DNA form, the CDR3 reads TGTGCCAGCAGCCGGACTAGCGGGAGAGATACGCAGTATTTT. Protein sequence: CASSRTSGRDTQYF.

This chain joins TRBV20-1 and TRBJ2-7; 9 bases are a match to TRBD1. Germline loops: CDR1 DFQATT, CDR2 SNEGSKA (reference sequence). This CDR3 is built from 13 residues. Unmatched junction bases numbered 4, after V lost 3 bases and J lost 4 bases. CDR3 in amino acids: CSASGTGYYEQYF. DNA of the CDR3: TGCAGTGCTAGTGGGACAGGGTATTACGAGCAGTACTTC.

The chain uses TRBV7-2 and TRBJ1-6; TRBD1 matches at 7 bases. Germline CDR1 reads SGHTA; CDR2 reads FQGNSA. V lost 5 bases, J lost 9 bases, and 1 base stayed unmatched. The CDR3 loop spans 12 amino acids. Here the CDR3 reads CASSRDSSPLHF. The CDR3 DNA follows: TGTGCCAGCAGCCGGGACAGTTCACCCCTCCACTTT.

The rearrangement joins TRBV5-6 to TRBJ2-2; unclear D gene. Germline V gives CDR1 SGHDT, CDR2 YYEEEE. V was trimmed by 5 bases and J by 1 base, leaving 6 bases between them. CDR3 length: 13 amino acids. The CDR3 region has the DNA TGTGCCAGCAGTACGTTGAACACCGGGGAGCTGTTTTTT. Translating it yields CASSTLNTGELFF. The full variable domain, rest sourced from reference TRBV5-6 and TRBJ2-2, is DAGVTQSPTHLIKTRGQQVTLRCSPKSGHDTVSWYQQALGQGPQFIFQYYEEEERQRGNFPDRFSGHQFPNYSSELNVNALLLGDSALYLCASSTLNTGELFFGEGSRLTVL.

V and J are TRBV6-1 and TRBJ1-6; maybe TRBD1 (5 bases). CDR1 is MNHNS and CDR2 is SASEGT in the germline V gene. This CDR3 spans 15 amino acids. V gave up 2 bases and J gave up 10 bases, with 15 bases separating them. The CDR3 loop is CASSEIGQGGSPLHF. For the CDR3, the DNA is TGTGCCAGCAGTGAAATCGGTCAGGGCGGATCACCCCTCCACTTT.

The V gene is TRBV3-1 (or the pseudogene TRBV3-2), the J gene TRBJ1-4; 7 nucleotides line up with TRBD1. The CDR3 is 15 residues long. CDR1 and CDR2 (germline): LGHDT, YNNKEL (reference sequence). Germline trimming cut 4 bases from V and 0 bases from J; bases unmatched to any gene: 2. The CDR3 sequence is CASSPQGATNEKLFF. Here the CDR3 DNA reads TGTGCCAGCAGCCCCCAGGGGGCAACTAATGAAAAACTGTTTTTT.

The chain joins TRBV4-1 to TRBJ1-4, with D possibly being TRBD1 (6 bases). With 0 bases removed from V and 16 bases from J, the gap between germline ends came to 24 bases. Per the germline V gene, CDR1 is MGHRA and CDR2 is YSYEKL. The CDR3 consists of 16 residues. CDR3 sequence: CASSQERGEGTEGGFF. CDR3 nucleotides: TGCGCCAGCAGCCAAGAAAGGGGGGAAGGGACGGAGGGAGGGTTTTTT.

This clone has just one count. The genes are TRBV28 and TRBJ2-7, with D maybe TRBD1 (6 bases). The CDR3 is 13 amino acids. From germline, CDR1 is MDHEN and CDR2 SYDVKM. V was pared by 1 base and J by 6 bases, with 10 bases between. The CDR3 protein is CASSLSARGEQYF. The CDR3 bases are TGTGCCAGCAGTTTATCCGCCAGGGGCGAGCAGTACTTC. The full variable domain, with the rest looked up from reference TRBV28 and TRBJ2-7, is DVKVTQSSRYLVKRTGEKVFLECVQDMDHENMFWYRQDPGLGLRLIYFSYDVKMKEKGDIPEGYSVSREKKERFSLILESASTNQTSMYLCASSLSARGEQYFGPGTRLTVT.

This sequence joins TRBV12-5 and TRBJ2-1; 7 bases are shared with TRBD1. The CDR3 is 16 residues long. Germline trimming cut 3 bases from V and 6 bases from J; bases unmatched to any gene: 11. CDR1 is LGHNT, CDR2 FRNRAP, per germline. CDR3 in amino acids: CASGFDNRGRSNEQFF. The CDR3 coding sequence is TGTGCTAGTGGTTTCGATAACAGGGGACGCTCCAATGAGCAGTTCTTC.

The V gene is TRBV19, the J gene TRBJ1-2, with 9 bases identical to TRBD1. Germline CDR1 LNHDA, CDR2 SQIVND (reference sequence). Trimming took 5 bases from V and 6 from J; bases not matched to a gene: 10. The CDR3 consists of 15 residues. CDR3 in amino acids: CASSPRQGGYNGYTF. The CDR3 coding sequence is TGTGCCAGTAGTCCGCGACAGGGGGGATATAATGGCTACACCTTC.

The CDR3 region has the DNA TGCGCCAGCAGCGGTGACAGGTACGGGGCCAACGTCCTGACTTTC. It specifies CASSGDRYGANVLTF. The chain employs TRBV5-1 and TRBJ2-6, with D possibly matching TRBD1 (6 bases). The CDR3 extends over 15 amino acids. V shed 4 bases and J shed 4 bases, with 12 bases lying between them. CDR1 and CDR2 from the germline V gene are SGHRS and YFSETQ.

The CDR3: CASSLSGGTEAFF. For the CDR3, the DNA is TGTGCCAGCAGTTTGTCGGGCGGCACTGAAGCTTTCTTT. The chain employs TRBV6-6 and TRBJ1-1; no clear D gene. The germline V gene has CDR1 MNHNY and CDR2 SVGAGI (reference sequence). V lost 4 bases and J 4 bases, leaving 10 bases between the germline ends. This CDR3 is built from 13 residues.

This clone was counted between two and nine times. The CDR3 DNA reads as TGCACCAGCAGCCAAGATCGGGGACCCGAGGGTGGCTACACCTTC. It yields the protein CTSSQDRGPEGGYTF. The chain carries TRBV1 and TRBJ1-2. TRBV1 is listed as a pseudogene. The CDR3 spans 15 residues.

The chain has TRBV9 and TRBJ1-1, with no clear D. CDR3 length: 15 amino acids. Trimming shortened V by 0 bases and J by 6 bases, and 15 bases separated the two germline ends. CDR1 SGDLS and CDR2 YYNGEE come from the germline V gene. The CDR3: CASSVDPGARAEAFF. Here the CDR3 DNA reads TGTGCCAGCAGCGTAGATCCAGGTGCAAGAGCTGAAGCTTTCTTT.

The table lists this clone with a count of one. The V and J genes are TRBV10-3 and TRBJ1-1; a weak D match, TRBD1 (6 bases). Trimming took 3 bases from V and 4 from J, leaving 12 bases between them. From germline, CDR1 is ENHRY and CDR2 SYGVKD. There are 14 residues in the CDR3. The CDR3: CAISDRGSGTEAFF. CDR3 coding DNA: TGTGCCATCAGTGATAGGGGGTCGGGCACTGAAGCTTTCTTT.

About this clone: Distinct nucleotide sequences in the sample also encode this CDR3. This rearrangement joins TRBV6-5 to TRBJ1-1, with TRBD1 identical over 7 bases. The J segment lost 1 base and the V segment lost 0 bases, leaving 2 bases of the junction unmatched. The CDR3 is made up of 15 amino acids. Germline V gene sequence: CDR1 MNHEY, CDR2 SVGAGI. CDR3 DNA: TGTGCCAGCAGTTACTCTAGGACAGGGAACACTGAAGCTTTCTTT. It yields the protein CASSYSRTGNTEAFF.

The J gene is TRBJ1-1, the V gene TRBV5-4; 8 positions match TRBD1. CDR1 SGHNT and CDR2 YYREEE come from the germline V gene (reference sequence). Trimming took 4 bases from V and 3 from J; bases not matched to a gene: 2. CDR3 length: 13 amino acids. CDR3 sequence (DNA): TGTGCCAGCAGCCCGGGACAGGACACTGAAGCTTTCTTT. Translation: CASSPGQDTEAFF. Full variable domain (outside the CDR3, taken from reference TRBV5-4 and TRBJ1-1): ETGVTQSPTHLIKTRGQQVTLRCSSQSGHNTVSWYQQALGQGPQFIFQYYREEENGRGNFPPRFSGLQFPNYSSELNVNALELDDSALYLCASSPGQDTEAFFGQGTRLTVV.

The sample holds a few counts of this clone. The chain links TRBV7-2 to TRBJ1-5; D is unclear. The ends were cut back, 1 base at V and 0 bases at J, with 7 bases in the middle. The CDR3 length is 15 residues. Germline V CDR1 and CDR2: SGHTA, FQGNSA. The CDR3 DNA sequence: TGTGCCAGCAGCTTAGTACAGAATAGCAATCAGCCCCAGCATTTT. Its protein is CASSLVQNSNQPQHF.

The chain links TRBV19 to TRBJ2-2; the D gene could be TRBD1 or TRBD2 (5 bases each). CDR1 is LNHDA and CDR2 is SQIVND in the germline V gene (reference sequence). This CDR3 spans 16 amino acids. V gave up 10 bases and J gave up 0 bases, with 18 bases separating them. The CDR3 nucleotides read TGTGCCACCCGAAAGTCCGGGACGCCGAACACCGGGGAGCTGTTTTTT. Its translation is CATRKSGTPNTGELFF.

This clone appeared once. The chain has TRBV2 and TRBJ2-3; TRBD2 agrees at 10 bases. V lost 4 bases, J lost 6 bases, and 4 bases stayed unmatched. This CDR3 has 14 residues. Germline CDR1 reads SNHLY; CDR2 reads FYNNEI. In DNA form, the CDR3 reads TGTGCCAGCAGTGTTAGCGGGGGGTCGGATACGCAGTATTTT. Its protein product is CASSVSGGSDTQYF.

This chain uses TRBV27 with TRBJ1-6, with D maybe TRBD1 (6 bases). Trimming left V 3 bases short and J 14 bases short, with 32 bases between. Germline V gene sequence: CDR1 MNHEY, CDR2 SMNVEV (reference sequence). The CDR3 totals 19 residues. CDR3 sequence: CASSFIYGEAGARYRSLHF. DNA of the CDR3: TGTGCCAGCAGTTTTATCTATGGGGAGGCAGGGGCCCGTTATAGGTCCCTCCACTTT.

V is TRBV6-6 and J is TRBJ1-3, with D uncertain. The CDR3 contains 14 residues. V was cut by 8 bases and J by 3 bases, with 14 bases left in between. From germline, CDR1 is MNHNY and CDR2 SVGAGI (reference sequence). CDR3 in amino acids: CASADHRVGNTIYF. The CDR3 coding sequence is TGTGCCAGCGCTGACCACCGGGTTGGAAACACCATATATTTT.

The rearrangement links TRBV18 to TRBJ1-1, with D perhaps TRBD1 (5 bases). V was shortened by 5 bases and J by 6 bases, with 16 bases between the two germline ends. Germline CDR1 KGHSH, CDR2 LQKENI. The CDR3 is 14 amino acids. In DNA form, the CDR3 reads TGTGCCAGCTCATTCCTGGGGCAACTAGCTGAAGCTTTCTTT. This sequence encodes CASSFLGQLAEAFF.

This chain connects TRBV3-1 (or the pseudogene TRBV3-2) to TRBJ2-1; 8 nucleotides align to TRBD1. Germline V gives CDR1 LGHDT, CDR2 YNNKEL (reference sequence). The junction had 6 bases not matched to a gene; V was cut back by 4 bases and J by 1 base. CDR3 length equals 16 residues. The chain's CDR3 is CASSPQRTGSYNEQFF. CDR3 nucleotide sequence: TGTGCCAGCAGCCCTCAACGGACAGGGTCCTACAATGAGCAGTTCTTC.

This clone was counted a few times. Other DNA sequences from this sample encode an identical CDR3 as well. V gene TRBV14 combines with J gene TRBJ1-1; D might be TRBD1 (6 bases). The CDR3 extends over 14 amino acids. V was clipped by 0 bases and J by 4 bases, with 9 bases between them. Germline CDR1 and CDR2: SGHDN and FVKESK. The CDR3: CASSQDRGRTEAFF. CDR3 DNA sequence: TGTGCCAGCAGCCAAGACCGGGGGCGCACTGAAGCTTTCTTT.

This clone is a singleton in its sample. The chain employs TRBV19 and TRBJ1-6, with D tentatively TRBD1 (5 bases). V lost 8 bases, J lost 0 bases, and 14 bases lay in between. This CDR3 comprises 16 residues. Germline CDR1 is LNHDA and CDR2 is SQIVND (reference sequence). The CDR3 reads CASRGTESSYNSPLHF. The CDR3 nucleotides read TGTGCCAGTCGAGGGACGGAGAGCTCCTATAATTCACCCCTCCACTTT.

The chain joins TRBV4-1 to TRBJ2-5; 7 bases are a match to TRBD2. This CDR3 has 17 amino acids. V was pared by 0 bases and J by 6 bases, with 13 bases of the junction left unmatched. Germline V gene lookup returns CDR1 MGHRA and CDR2 YSYEKL. The CDR3, as DNA: TGCGCCAGCAGCCAAGATTTAGGCGGGAGTAGTCGGAAGACCCAGTACTTC. This codes for CASSQDLGGSSRKTQYF.

The chain joins TRBV24-1 to TRBJ2-7; 9 nucleotides agree with TRBD2. Unmatched junction bases numbered 8, after V lost 8 bases and J lost 4 bases. This CDR3 is 14 amino acids long. Germline V gene sequence: CDR1 KGHDR, CDR2 SFDVKD. The CDR3, as DNA: TGTGCCACCACGGCCGGGACTAGCTATTACGAGCAGTACTTC. This translates into CATTAGTSYYEQYF.